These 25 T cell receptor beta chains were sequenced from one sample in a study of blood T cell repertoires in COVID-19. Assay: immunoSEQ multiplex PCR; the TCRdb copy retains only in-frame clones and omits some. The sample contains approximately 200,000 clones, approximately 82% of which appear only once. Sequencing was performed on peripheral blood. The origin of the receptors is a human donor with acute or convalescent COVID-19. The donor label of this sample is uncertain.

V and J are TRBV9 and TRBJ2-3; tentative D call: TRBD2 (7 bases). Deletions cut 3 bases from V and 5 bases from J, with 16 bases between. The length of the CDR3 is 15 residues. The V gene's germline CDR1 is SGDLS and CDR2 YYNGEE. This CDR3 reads CASSAQGGVGDTQYF. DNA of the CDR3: TGTGCCAGCAGCGCCCAAGGGGGGGTGGGAGATACGCAGTATTTT. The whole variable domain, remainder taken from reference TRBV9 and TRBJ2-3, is DSGVTQTPKHLITATGQRVTLRCSPRSGDLSVYWYQQSLDQGLQFLIQYYNGEERAKGNILERFSAQQFPDLHSELNLSSLELGDSALYFCASSAQGGVGDTQYFGPGTRLTVL.

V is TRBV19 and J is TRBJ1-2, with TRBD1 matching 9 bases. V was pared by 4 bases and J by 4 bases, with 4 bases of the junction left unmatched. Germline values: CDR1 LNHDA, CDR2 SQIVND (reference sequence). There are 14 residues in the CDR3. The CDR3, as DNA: TGTGCCAGTAGTACTCGACAGGGGGGCTATGGCTACACCTTC. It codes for CASSTRQGGYGYTF.

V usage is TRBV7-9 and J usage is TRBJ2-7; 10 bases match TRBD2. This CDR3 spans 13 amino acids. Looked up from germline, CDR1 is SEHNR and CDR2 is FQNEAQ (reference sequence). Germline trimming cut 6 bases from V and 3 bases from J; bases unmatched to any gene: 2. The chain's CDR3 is CASRPSGSYEQYF. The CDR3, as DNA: TGTGCCAGCAGACCTAGCGGGAGCTACGAGCAGTACTTC.

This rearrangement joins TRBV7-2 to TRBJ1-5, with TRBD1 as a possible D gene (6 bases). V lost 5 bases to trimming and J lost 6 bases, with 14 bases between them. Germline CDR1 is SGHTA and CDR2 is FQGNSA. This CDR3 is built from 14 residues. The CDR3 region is CASSLGGAGQPQHF. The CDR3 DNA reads TGTGCCAGCAGCCTGGGGGGGGCGGGTCAGCCCCAGCATTTT.

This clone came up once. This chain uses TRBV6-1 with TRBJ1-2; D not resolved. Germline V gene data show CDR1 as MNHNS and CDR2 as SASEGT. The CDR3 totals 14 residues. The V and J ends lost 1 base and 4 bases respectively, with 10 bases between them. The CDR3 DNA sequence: TGTGCCAGCAGTGAAGAGCCCCGGGGCTATGGCTACACCTTC. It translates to CASSEEPRGYGYTF.

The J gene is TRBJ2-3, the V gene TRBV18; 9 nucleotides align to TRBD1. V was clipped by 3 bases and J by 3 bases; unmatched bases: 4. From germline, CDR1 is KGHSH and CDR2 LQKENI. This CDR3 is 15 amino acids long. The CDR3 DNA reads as TGTGCCAGCTCACCTATGACAGGGGGGACAGATACGCAGTATTTT. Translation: CASSPMTGGTDTQYF. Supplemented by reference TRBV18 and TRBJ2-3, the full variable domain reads NAGVMQNPRHLVRRRGQEARLRCSPMKGHSHVYWYRQLPEEGLKFMVYLQKENIIDESGMPKERFSAEFPKEGPSILRIQQVVRGDSAAYFCASSPMTGGTDTQYFGPGTRLTVL.

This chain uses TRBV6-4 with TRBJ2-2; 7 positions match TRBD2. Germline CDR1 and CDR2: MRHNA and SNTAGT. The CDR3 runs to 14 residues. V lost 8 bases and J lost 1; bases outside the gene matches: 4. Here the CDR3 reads CASQERENTGELFF. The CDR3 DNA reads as TGTGCCAGCCAGGAGCGGGAGAACACCGGGGAGCTGTTTTTT.

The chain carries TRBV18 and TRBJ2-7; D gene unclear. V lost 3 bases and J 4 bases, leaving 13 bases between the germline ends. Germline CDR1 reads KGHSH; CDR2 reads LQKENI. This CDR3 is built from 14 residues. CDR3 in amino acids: CASSPPPGGYEQYF. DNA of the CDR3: TGTGCCAGCTCACCCCCCCCAGGTGGGTACGAGCAGTACTTC.

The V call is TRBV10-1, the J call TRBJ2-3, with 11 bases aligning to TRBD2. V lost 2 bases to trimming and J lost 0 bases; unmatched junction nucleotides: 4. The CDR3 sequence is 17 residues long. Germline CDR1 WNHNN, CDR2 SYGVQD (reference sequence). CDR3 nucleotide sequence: TGCGCCAGCAGTGAGGGACTAGCGGGTGGGAGCACAGATACGCAGTATTTT. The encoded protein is CASSEGLAGGSTDTQYF.

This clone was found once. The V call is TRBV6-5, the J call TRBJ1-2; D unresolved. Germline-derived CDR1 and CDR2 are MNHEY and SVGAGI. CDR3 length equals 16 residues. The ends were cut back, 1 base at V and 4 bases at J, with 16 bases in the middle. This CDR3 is CASSYYPIRQAYGYTF. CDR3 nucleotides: TGTGCCAGCAGTTACTATCCCATCCGCCAAGCCTATGGCTACACCTTC.

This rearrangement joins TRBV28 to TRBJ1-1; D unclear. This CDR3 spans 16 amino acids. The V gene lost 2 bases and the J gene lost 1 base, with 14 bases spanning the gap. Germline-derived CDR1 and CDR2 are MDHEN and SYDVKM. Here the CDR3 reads CASSLRPGTSNTEAFF. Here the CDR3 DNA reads TGTGCCAGCAGTTTACGGCCGGGAACTTCGAACACTGAAGCTTTCTTT.

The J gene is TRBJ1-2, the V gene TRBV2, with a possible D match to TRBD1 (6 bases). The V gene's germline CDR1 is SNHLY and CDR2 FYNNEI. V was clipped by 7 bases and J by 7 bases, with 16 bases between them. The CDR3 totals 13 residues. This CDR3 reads CASTIGGEVGYTF. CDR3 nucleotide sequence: TGTGCCAGCACAATAGGGGGGGAGGTTGGCTACACCTTC.

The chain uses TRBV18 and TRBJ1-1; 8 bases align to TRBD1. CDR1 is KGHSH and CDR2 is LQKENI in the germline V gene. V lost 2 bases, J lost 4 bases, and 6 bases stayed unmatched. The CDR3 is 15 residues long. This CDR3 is CASSPMTGAVTEAFF. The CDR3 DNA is TGTGCCAGCTCACCAATGACAGGGGCAGTCACTGAAGCTTTCTTT.

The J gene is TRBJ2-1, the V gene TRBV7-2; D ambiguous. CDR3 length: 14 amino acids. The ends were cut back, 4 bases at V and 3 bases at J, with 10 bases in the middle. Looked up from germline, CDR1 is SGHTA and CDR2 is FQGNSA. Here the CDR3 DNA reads TGTGCCAGCAGCTCCAGCCGGGTCTACAATGAGCAGTTCTTC. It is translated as CASSSSRVYNEQFF.

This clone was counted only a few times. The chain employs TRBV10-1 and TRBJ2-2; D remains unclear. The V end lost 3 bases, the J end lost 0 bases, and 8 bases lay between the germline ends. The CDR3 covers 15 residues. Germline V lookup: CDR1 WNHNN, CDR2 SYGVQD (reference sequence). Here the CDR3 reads CASSEYLANTGELFF. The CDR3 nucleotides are TGCGCCAGCAGTGAATACCTAGCGAACACCGGGGAGCTGTTTTTT.

CDR3 amino acids: CATSPQGGYTGELFF. CDR3 DNA sequence: TGTGCCACCTCCCCCCAGGGGGGATACACCGGGGAGCTGTTTTTT. The V and J genes are TRBV7-3 and TRBJ2-2; perhaps TRBD1 as D (7 bases). V was shortened by 10 bases and J by 3 bases, with 18 bases between the two germline ends. Germline-derived CDR1 and CDR2 are SGHTA and FQGTGA. The CDR3 length is 15 residues.

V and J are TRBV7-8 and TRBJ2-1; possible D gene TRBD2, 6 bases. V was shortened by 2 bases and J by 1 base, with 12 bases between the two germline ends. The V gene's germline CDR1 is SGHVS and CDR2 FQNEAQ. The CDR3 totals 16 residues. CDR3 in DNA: TGTGCCAGCAGCTTACTACTAGCTCGGTCCTACAATGAGCAGTTCTTC. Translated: CASSLLLARSYNEQFF.

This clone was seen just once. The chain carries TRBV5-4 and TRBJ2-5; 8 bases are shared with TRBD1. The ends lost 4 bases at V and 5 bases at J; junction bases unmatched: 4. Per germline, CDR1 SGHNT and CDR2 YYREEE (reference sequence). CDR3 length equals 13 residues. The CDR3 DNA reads TGTGCCAGCAGCACGGACAGGGTGGAGACCCAGTACTTC. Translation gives CASSTDRVETQYF.

CDR3 sequence: CASSFTPPGQGDSPLHF. The CDR3 bases are TGCGCCAGCAGCTTTACTCCCCCGGGACAGGGGGATTCACCCCTCCACTTT. The chain links TRBV5-1 to TRBJ1-6; 11 bases match TRBD1. J lost 8 bases, V lost 2 bases, and 9 bases had no gene match. Germline CDR1 SGHRS, CDR2 YFSETQ. The CDR3 consists of 17 residues.

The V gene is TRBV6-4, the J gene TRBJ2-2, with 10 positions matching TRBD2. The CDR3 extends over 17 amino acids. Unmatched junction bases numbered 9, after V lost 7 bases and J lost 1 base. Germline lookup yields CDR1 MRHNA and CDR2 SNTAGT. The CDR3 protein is CASTRTSGSLNTGELFF. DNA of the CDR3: TGTGCCAGCACCCGGACTAGCGGCTCGCTGAACACCGGGGAGCTGTTTTTT.

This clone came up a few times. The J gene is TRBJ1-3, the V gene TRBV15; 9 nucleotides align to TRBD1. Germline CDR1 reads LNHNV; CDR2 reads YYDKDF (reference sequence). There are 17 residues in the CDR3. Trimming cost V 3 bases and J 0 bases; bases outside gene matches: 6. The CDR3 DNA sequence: TGTGCCACCAGCAGCTTACAGGGGGCCTTCTCTGGAAACACCATATATTTT. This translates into CATSSLQGAFSGNTIYF.

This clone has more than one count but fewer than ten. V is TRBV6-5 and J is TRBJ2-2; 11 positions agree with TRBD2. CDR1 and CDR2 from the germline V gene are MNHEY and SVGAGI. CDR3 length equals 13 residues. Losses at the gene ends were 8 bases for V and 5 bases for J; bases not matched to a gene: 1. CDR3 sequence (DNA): TGTGCCAGCCTAGCGGGAGGAACCGGGGAGCTGTTTTTT. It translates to CASLAGGTGELFF.

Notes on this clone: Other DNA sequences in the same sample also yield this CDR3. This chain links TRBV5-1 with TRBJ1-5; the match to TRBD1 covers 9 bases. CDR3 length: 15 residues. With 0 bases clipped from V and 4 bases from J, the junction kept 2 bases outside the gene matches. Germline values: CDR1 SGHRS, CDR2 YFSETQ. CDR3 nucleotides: TGCGCCAGCAGCTTGGGACAGGGGGGGAATCAGCCCCAGCATTTT. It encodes CASSLGQGGNQPQHF.

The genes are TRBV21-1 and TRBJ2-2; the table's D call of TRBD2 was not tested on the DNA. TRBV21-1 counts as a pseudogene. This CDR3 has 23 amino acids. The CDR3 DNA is TGTGCCAGCAGCAAAGAAGTTTTCCGGCCCGTAGGACTAGCGGGAATGAACACCGGGGAGCTGTTTTTT. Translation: CASSKEVFRPVGLAGMNTGELFF.

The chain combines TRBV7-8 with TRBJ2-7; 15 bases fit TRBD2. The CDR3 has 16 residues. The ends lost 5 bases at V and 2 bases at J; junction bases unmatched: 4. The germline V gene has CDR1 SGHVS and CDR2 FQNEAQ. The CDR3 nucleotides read TGTGCCAGCAGCGTAGGGACTAGCGGGGGGACCTACGAGCAGTACTTC. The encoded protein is CASSVGTSGGTYEQYF.